This TCR beta chain was sequenced in a study of T cells after yellow fever vaccination. MiXCR, run by TCRdb on the 5' RACE reads, gives a single entry per CDR3 protein. Of about 320,000 distinct CDR3 sequences in the sample, about 11% were seen once. The CDR3 is 14 amino acids. CDR1 and CDR2 (germline): SGHAT, FQNNGV. With 5 bases removed from V and 2 bases from J, the gap between germline ends came to 12 bases. This clonotype occurred a few times. The rearrangement links TRBV11-2 to TRBJ1-1; D is unclear. The sequence derives from a man between 18 and 29 years old who received the YFV17D yellow fever vaccine. The input for sequencing was CD4+ T cells sorted from PBMCs, taken 45 days after the yellow fever booster vaccination. The DNA of the CDR3 is TGTGCCAGCAGCCCCGCCCCGACCAACACTGAAGCTTTCTTT. This codes for CASSPAPTNTEAFF.